Following are 10 T cell receptor beta chains from one sample sequenced in a study of blood T cell repertoires in COVID-19. Data came from immunoSEQ multiplex PCR; TCRdb stores just in-frame clones and leaves some out. The repertoire consists of roughly 8,000 clones, with roughly 86% occurring once and the leading ten covering 16%. The specimen sequenced was peripheral blood. These receptors all stem from a woman aged 55-70 years with active COVID-19.

The CDR3 is CASSPGGGTANEKLFF. The CDR3 bases are TGTGCCAGCAGCCCCGGGGGTGGGACAGCAAATGAAAAACTGTTTTTT. V and J are TRBV7-2 and TRBJ1-4, with 7 nucleotides matching TRBD1. The J segment lost 5 bases and the V segment lost 5 bases, leaving 11 bases of the junction unmatched. Germline CDR1 reads SGHTA; CDR2 reads FQGNSA. CDR3 length equals 16 residues.

CDR3 loop: CASRAGSTVPEAFF. The DNA for the CDR3 is TGTGCCAGCAGGGCGGGATCGACAGTGCCTGAAGCTTTCTTT. This rearrangement joins TRBV28 to TRBJ1-1, with D perhaps TRBD1 (5 bases). Trimming took off 6 bases at V and 6 bases at J, with 17 bases between the two ends. The CDR3 has 14 amino acids. Per the germline V gene, CDR1 is MDHEN and CDR2 is SYDVKM. The full variable domain, in which reference TRBV28 and TRBJ1-1 provide the parts outside the CDR3, is DVKVTQSSRYLVKRTGEKVFLECVQDMDHENMFWYRQDPGLGLRLIYFSYDVKMKEKGDIPEGYSVSREKKERFSLILESASTNQTSMYLCASRAGSTVPEAFFGQGTRLTVV.

The genes are TRBV6-5 and TRBJ2-3; 9 bases line up with TRBD2. Germline CDR1 and CDR2: MNHEY and SVGAGI. The CDR3 totals 15 residues. V lost 6 bases and J lost 5; bases outside the gene matches: 9. CDR3 in DNA: TGTGCCAGCAGAAAAGGACTAGCGTACAAAGATACGCAGTATTTT. Translated: CASRKGLAYKDTQYF.

This chain uses TRBV5-1 with TRBJ2-5; D is unresolved. The V gene's germline CDR1 is SGHRS and CDR2 YFSETQ. V was cut by 5 bases and J by 2 bases, with 4 bases left in between. The CDR3 sequence is 11 residues long. CDR3 sequence reads: CASRHQETQYF. CDR3 bases: TGCGCCAGCAGACATCAAGAGACCCAGTACTTC.

The J gene is TRBJ2-7, the V gene TRBV7-2; 10 bases are shared with TRBD2. The length of the CDR3 is 15 residues. Looked up from germline, CDR1 is SGHTA and CDR2 is FQGNSA. V shed 2 bases, J shed 0 bases, and the junction held 1 base outside the gene matches. In DNA form, the CDR3 reads TGTGCCAGCAGCTTAACTAGCGGGACCTCCTACGAGCAGTACTTC. Its protein product is CASSLTSGTSYEQYF.

The chain combines TRBV7-9 with TRBJ2-1; D unclear. Trimming took off 1 base at V and 8 bases at J, with 6 bases between the two ends. In germline, CDR1 is SEHNR, CDR2 FQNEAQ (reference sequence). This CDR3 has 12 amino acids. CDR3 nucleotides: TGTGCCAGCAGCTTAGGCGGAGATGAGCAGTTCTTC. It encodes CASSLGGDEQFF.

V gene TRBV7-2 combines with J gene TRBJ2-1; 9 nucleotides align to TRBD2. This CDR3 contains 15 residues. Germline CDR1 SGHTA, CDR2 FQGNSA. The trim removed 6 bases at V and 15 bases at J, leaving 18 bases unmatched. Here the CDR3 reads CASRDGTSRGYGGFF. CDR3 coding DNA: TGTGCCAGCAGGGACGGGACTAGCAGGGGATATGGGGGGTTCTTC.

V is TRBV9 and J is TRBJ1-1; D is unresolved. Germline V gives CDR1 SGDLS, CDR2 YYNGEE. The CDR3 is 14 amino acids. Trimming removed 1 base from V and 4 bases from J, with 11 bases in between. CDR3 sequence: CASSVTGYGTEAFF. For the CDR3, the DNA is TGTGCCAGCAGCGTAACGGGGTACGGCACTGAAGCTTTCTTT.

V usage is TRBV6-4 and J usage is TRBJ2-7; TRBD1 matches at 9 bases. From germline, CDR1 is MRHNA and CDR2 SNTAGT. V lost 6 bases to trimming and J lost 6 bases; unmatched junction nucleotides: 6. The CDR3 has 13 residues. The CDR3 here is CASRWTGEGEQYF. DNA of the CDR3: TGTGCCAGCAGATGGACAGGGGAGGGCGAGCAGTACTTC.

This clone came up a few times. The chain links TRBV2 to TRBJ1-1; weak D call: TRBD1 (6 bases). Germline V gene sequence: CDR1 SNHLY, CDR2 FYNNEI. Trimming stripped 7 bases from V and 4 bases from J, with 22 bases between. The CDR3 has 16 residues. The chain's CDR3 is CASILESGAMGTEAFF. The CDR3, as DNA: TGTGCCAGCATTCTAGAGTCAGGGGCGATGGGCACTGAAGCTTTCTTT.